This record covers a single T cell receptor beta chain. Measured with immunoSEQ multiplex PCR; TCRdb has only the in-frame clones, and not every one. The sample lists about 80,000 clones; about 92% were seen once. The data were obtained in a study of T cell changes during pregnancy in multiple sclerosis. V gave up 0 bases and J gave up 4 bases, with 7 bases separating them. Germline-derived CDR1 and CDR2 are SGHKS and YYEKEE (reference sequence). There are 13 residues in the CDR3. The chain uses TRBV5-5 and TRBJ1-1, with D possibly matching TRBD1 (5 bases). Sample: peripheral blood, taken before pregnancy. The receptor was isolated from a female donor with multiple sclerosis, enrolled in a pregnancy study. This CDR3 is CASSLGTGTEAFF. CDR3 coding DNA: TGTGCCAGCAGCTTGGGAACAGGCACTGAAGCTTTCTTT.